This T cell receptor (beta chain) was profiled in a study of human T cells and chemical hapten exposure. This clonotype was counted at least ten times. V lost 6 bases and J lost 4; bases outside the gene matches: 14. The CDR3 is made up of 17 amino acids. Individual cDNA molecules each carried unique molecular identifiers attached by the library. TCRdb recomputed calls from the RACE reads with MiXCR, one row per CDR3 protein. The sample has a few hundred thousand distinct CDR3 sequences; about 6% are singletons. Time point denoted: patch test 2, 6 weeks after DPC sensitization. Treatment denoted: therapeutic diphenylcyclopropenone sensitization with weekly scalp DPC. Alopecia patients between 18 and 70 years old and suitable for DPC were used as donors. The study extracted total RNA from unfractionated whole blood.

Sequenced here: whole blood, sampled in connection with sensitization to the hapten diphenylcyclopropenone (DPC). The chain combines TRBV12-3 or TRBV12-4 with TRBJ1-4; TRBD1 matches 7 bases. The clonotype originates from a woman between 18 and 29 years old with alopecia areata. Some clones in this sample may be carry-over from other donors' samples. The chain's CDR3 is CASSRWTGGDNNEKLFF. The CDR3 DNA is TGTGCCAGCAGCCGTTGGACAGGAGGGGATAATAATGAAAAACTGTTTTTT.